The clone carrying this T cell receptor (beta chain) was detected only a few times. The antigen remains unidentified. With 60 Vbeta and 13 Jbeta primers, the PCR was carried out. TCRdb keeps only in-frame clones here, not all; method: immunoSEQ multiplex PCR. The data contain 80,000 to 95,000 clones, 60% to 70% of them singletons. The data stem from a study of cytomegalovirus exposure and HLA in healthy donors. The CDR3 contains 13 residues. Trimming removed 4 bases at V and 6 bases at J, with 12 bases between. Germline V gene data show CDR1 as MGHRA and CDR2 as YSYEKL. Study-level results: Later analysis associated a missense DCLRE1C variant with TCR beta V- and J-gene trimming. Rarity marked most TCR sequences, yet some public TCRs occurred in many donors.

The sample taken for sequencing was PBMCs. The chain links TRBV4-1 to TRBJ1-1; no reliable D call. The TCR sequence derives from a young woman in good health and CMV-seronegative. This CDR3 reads CASSPGLWPEAFF. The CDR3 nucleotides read TGCGCCAGCAGCCCGGGTCTCTGGCCTGAAGCTTTCTTT.